The 5 T cell receptor beta chains in this list originate from one sample, sequenced in a study of blood T cell repertoires in COVID-19. The repertoire was sequenced with immunoSEQ multiplex PCR; TCRdb's copy has only in-frame clones and lacks some. In the table there are some 78,000 clones, around nine tenths of which are singletons. Sequencing was carried out using peripheral blood. Source of these receptors: a man aged 65-85 years with active or convalescent COVID-19.

V and J are TRBV15 and TRBJ2-5, with 11 nucleotides matching TRBD1. The CDR3 extends over 16 amino acids. J gave up 4 bases and V 7 bases, and 11 bases lay outside the gene matches. Germline V gene lookup returns CDR1 LNHNV and CDR2 YYDKDF (reference sequence). CDR3 in amino acids: CATISSDRGQGETQYF. The CDR3 DNA reads TGTGCCACCATATCCTCGGACAGGGGGCAAGGAGAGACCCAGTACTTC.

The V call is TRBV12-5, the J call TRBJ1-1; D might be TRBD1 (5 bases). The CDR3 loop spans 14 amino acids. Germline lookup yields CDR1 LGHNT and CDR2 FRNRAP. With 1 base removed from V and 3 bases from J, the gap between germline ends came to 9 bases. The chain's CDR3 is CASGLARGDTEAFF. DNA for the CDR3: TGTGCTAGTGGTTTGGCAAGGGGCGACACTGAAGCTTTCTTT.

V is TRBV19 and J is TRBJ2-7; 7 bases align to TRBD1. Unmatched junction bases numbered 10, after V lost 3 bases and J lost 5 bases. The CDR3 spans 15 residues. Germline CDR1 and CDR2: LNHDA and SQIVND (reference sequence). The CDR3 DNA sequence: TGTGCCAGTAGTATTCCGAGACAGGGATTCAACGAGCAGTACTTC. This translates into CASSIPRQGFNEQYF.

The V call is TRBV12-3 or TRBV12-4, the J call TRBJ1-2; D is unclear. CDR3 length: 13 residues. Trimming shortened V by 5 bases and J by 7 bases, and 14 bases separated the two germline ends. As DNA, the CDR3 is TGTGCCAGCAGTCCCTTGGTTTTTAGTGGCTACACCTTC. It translates to CASSPLVFSGYTF.

This clone occurred a few times. The CDR3 coding sequence is TGTGCCAGCAGTTTATTGGGGGGGCGAGAATCACCCCTCCACTTT. The encoded protein is CASSLLGGRESPLHF. The rearrangement joins TRBV27 to TRBJ1-6; the D gene is possibly TRBD1 (6 bases). V was shortened by 1 base and J by 10 bases, with 14 bases between the two germline ends. The CDR3 length is 15 residues. Germline V gene data show CDR1 as MNHEY and CDR2 as SMNVEV (reference sequence).